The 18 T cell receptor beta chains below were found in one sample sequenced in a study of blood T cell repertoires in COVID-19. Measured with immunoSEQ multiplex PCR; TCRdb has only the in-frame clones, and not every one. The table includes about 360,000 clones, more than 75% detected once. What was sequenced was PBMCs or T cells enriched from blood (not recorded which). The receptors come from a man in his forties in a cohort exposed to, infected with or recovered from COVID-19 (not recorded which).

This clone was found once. The CDR3 here is CASSFQGATNEKLFF. CDR3 nucleotide sequence: TGTGCCAGCAGCTTTCAAGGGGCAACTAATGAAAAACTGTTTTTT. This chain uses TRBV11-2 with TRBJ1-4, with a weak D call TRBD1 (5 bases). Deletions cut 3 bases from V and 0 bases from J, with 8 bases between. Germline values: CDR1 SGHAT, CDR2 FQNNGV. This CDR3 contains 15 residues.

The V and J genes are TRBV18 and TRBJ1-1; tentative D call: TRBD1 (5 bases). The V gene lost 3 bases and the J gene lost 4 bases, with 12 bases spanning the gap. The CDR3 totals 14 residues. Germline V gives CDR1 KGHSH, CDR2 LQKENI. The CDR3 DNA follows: TGTGCCAGCTCACCCCCAGGGAGGGCCACTGAAGCTTTCTTT. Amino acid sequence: CASSPPGRATEAFF.

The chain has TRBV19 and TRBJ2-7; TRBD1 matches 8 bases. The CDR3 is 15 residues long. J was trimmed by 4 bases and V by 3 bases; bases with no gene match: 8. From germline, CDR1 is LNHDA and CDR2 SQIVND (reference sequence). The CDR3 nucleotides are TGTGCCAGTAGTATGACAGGGGCGTTGAGGTACGAGCAGTACTTC. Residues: CASSMTGALRYEQYF.

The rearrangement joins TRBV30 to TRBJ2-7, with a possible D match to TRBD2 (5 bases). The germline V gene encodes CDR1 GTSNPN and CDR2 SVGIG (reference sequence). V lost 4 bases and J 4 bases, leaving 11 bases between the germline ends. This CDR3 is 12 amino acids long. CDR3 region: CAWTSTGYEQYF. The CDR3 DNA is TGTGCCTGGACCTCGACGGGGTACGAGCAGTACTTC.

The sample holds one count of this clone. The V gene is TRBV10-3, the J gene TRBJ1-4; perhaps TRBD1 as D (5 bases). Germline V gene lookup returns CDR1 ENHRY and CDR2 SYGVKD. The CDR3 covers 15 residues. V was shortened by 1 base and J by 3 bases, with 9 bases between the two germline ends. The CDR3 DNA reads TGTGCCATCAGTGAGTGGGGCAGTCCTAATGAAAAACTGTTTTTT. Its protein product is CAISEWGSPNEKLFF.

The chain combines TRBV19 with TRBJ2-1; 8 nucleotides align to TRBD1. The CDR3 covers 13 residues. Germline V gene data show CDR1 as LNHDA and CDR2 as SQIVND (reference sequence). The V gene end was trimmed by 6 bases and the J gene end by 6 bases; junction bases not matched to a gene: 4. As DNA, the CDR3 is TGTGCCAGTAGGCCGGGACAGGTCAATGAGCAGTTCTTC. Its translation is CASRPGQVNEQFF.

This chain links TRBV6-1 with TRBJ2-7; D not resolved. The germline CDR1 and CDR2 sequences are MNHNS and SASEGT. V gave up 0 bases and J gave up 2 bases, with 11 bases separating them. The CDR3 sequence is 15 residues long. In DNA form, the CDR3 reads TGTGCCAGCAGTGAAGCGTCGTCAGTTACCTACGAGCAGTACTTC. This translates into CASSEASSVTYEQYF.

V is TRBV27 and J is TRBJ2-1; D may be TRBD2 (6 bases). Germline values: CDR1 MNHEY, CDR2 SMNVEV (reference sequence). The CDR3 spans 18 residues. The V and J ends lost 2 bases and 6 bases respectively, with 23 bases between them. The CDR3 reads CASSLRFGSGGWVNEQFF. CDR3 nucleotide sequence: TGTGCCAGCAGTTTAAGATTTGGGAGTGGGGGGTGGGTCAATGAGCAGTTCTTC.

DNA for the CDR3: TGTGCCAGCAGCCGGGACAGTGGAAATAATTCACCCCTCCACTTT. This translates into CASSRDSGNNSPLHF. The chain has TRBV9 and TRBJ1-6; 7 nucleotides agree with TRBD1. This CDR3 is 15 amino acids long. The trim removed 4 bases at V and 5 bases at J, leaving 6 bases unmatched. The germline CDR1 and CDR2 sequences are SGDLS and YYNGEE.

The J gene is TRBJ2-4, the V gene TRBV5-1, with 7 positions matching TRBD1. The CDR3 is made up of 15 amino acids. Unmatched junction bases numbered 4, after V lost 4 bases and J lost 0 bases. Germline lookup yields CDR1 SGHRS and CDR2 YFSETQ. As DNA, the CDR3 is TGCGCCAGCAGCCCAGGGGGTATAGCCAAAAACATTCAGTACTTC. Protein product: CASSPGGIAKNIQYF.

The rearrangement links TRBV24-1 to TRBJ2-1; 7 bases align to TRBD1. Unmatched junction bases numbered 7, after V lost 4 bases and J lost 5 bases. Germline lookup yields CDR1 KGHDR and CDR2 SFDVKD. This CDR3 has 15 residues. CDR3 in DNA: TGTGCCACCAGTGACACCAGGGGGTCCCACAATGAGCAGTTCTTC. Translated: CATSDTRGSHNEQFF.

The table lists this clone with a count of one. DNA of the CDR3: TGTGCCAGCAGCTTACAGGGATCTAGCACAGATACGCAGTATTTT. Amino acid sequence: CASSLQGSSTDTQYF. This sequence joins TRBV7-3 and TRBJ2-3, with TRBD1 as a possible D gene (5 bases). Trimming took off 2 bases at V and 0 bases at J, with 9 bases between the two ends. Germline-derived CDR1 and CDR2 are SGHTA and FQGTGA. The CDR3 consists of 15 residues.

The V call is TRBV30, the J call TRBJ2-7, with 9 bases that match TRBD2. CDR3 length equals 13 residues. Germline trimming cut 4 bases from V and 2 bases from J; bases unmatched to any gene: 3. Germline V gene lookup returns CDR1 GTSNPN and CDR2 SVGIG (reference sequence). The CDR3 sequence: CAWTSGATYEQYF. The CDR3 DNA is TGTGCCTGGACTAGCGGGGCAACCTACGAGCAGTACTTC.

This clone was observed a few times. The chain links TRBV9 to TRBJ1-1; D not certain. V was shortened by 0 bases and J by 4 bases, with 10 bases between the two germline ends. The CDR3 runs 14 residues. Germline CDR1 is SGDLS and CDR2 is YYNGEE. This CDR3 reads CASSVGGSGTEAFF. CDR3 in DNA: TGTGCCAGCAGCGTAGGAGGGTCGGGCACTGAAGCTTTCTTT.

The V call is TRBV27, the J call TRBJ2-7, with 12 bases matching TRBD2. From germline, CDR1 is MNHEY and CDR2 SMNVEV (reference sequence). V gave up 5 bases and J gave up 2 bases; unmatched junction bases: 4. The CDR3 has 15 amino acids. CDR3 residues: CASSPGLAGTYEQYF. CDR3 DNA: TGTGCCAGCAGTCCAGGACTAGCGGGGACCTACGAGCAGTACTTC.

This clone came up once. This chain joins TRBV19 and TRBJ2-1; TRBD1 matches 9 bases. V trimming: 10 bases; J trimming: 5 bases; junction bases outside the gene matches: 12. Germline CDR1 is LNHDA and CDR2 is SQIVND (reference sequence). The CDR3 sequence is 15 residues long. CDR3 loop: CATDRTGQGNNEQFF. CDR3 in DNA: TGTGCCACCGACCGAACGGGACAGGGCAACAATGAGCAGTTCTTC.

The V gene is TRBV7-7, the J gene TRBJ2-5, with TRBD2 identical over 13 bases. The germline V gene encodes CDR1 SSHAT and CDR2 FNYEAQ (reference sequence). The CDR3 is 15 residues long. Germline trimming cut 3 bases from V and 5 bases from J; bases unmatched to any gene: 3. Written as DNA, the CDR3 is TGTGCCAGCAGCTTCGGACTAGCGGGAGTGGAGACCCAGTACTTC. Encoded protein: CASSFGLAGVETQYF. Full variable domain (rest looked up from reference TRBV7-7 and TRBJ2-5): GAGVSQSPRYKVTKRGQDVTLRCDPISSHATLYWYQQALGQGPEFLTYFNYEAQPDKSGLPSDRFSAERPEGSISTLTIQRTEQRDSAMYRCASSFGLAGVETQYFGPGTRLLVL.

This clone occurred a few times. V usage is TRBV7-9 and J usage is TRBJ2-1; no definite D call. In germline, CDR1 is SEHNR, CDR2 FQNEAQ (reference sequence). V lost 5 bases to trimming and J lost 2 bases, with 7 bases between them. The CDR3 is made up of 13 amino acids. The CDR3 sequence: CASSLGTYNEQFF. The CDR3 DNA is TGTGCCAGCAGCCTAGGTACCTACAATGAGCAGTTCTTC. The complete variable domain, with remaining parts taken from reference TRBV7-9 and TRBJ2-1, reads DTGVSQNPRHKITKRGQNVTFRCDPISEHNRLYWYRQTLGQGPEFLTYFQNEAQLEKSRLLSDRFSAERPKGSFSTLEIQRTEQGDSAMYLCASSLGTYNEQFFGPGTRLTVL.